The 24 T cell receptor beta chains below were found in one sample sequenced in a study of vaccination and CD4 T cells after COVID-19. TCRdb called the PCR reads again in MiXCR, with one record for every CDR3 protein. The sample contains roughly 14,000 distinct CDR3 sequences, roughly 71% of which appear only once. The specimen comprised CD4+ T cells from blood, sampled after SARS-CoV-2 vaccination. The source of these receptors is a human donor who had recovered from COVID-19.

The V and J genes are TRBV18 and TRBJ2-5; unclear D gene. Germline CDR1 is KGHSH and CDR2 is LQKENI. Trimming stripped 6 bases from V and 3 bases from J, with 5 bases between. The CDR3 loop spans 11 amino acids. CDR3 sequence reads: CASSNKETQYF. As DNA, the CDR3 is TGTGCCAGCTCCAATAAAGAGACCCAGTACTTC.

This chain uses TRBV7-9 with TRBJ2-3; no firm D call. The CDR3 consists of 14 residues. Trimming stripped 4 bases from V and 4 bases from J, with 12 bases between. From germline, CDR1 is SEHNR and CDR2 FQNEAQ (reference sequence). The CDR3: CASSSPRSADTQYF. The CDR3 bases are TGTGCCAGCAGCTCTCCCCGGTCGGCAGATACGCAGTATTTT.

This clonotype was seen once. V and J are TRBV29-1 and TRBJ2-5, with 8 bases lining up with TRBD2. The V gene's germline CDR1 is SQVTM and CDR2 ANQGSEA. CDR3 length: 13 residues. Germline trimming cut 7 bases from V and 5 bases from J; bases unmatched to any gene: 9. The CDR3 DNA reads TGCAGCGGTAGCGGGATAATCAGGGAGACCCAGTACTTC. Its protein is CSGSGIIRETQYF.

This chain uses TRBV7-2 with TRBJ2-1; 7 nucleotides agree with TRBD2. CDR3 length: 16 amino acids. Trimming removed 2 bases from V and 1 base from J; junction bases left unmatched: 5. Germline lookup yields CDR1 SGHTA and CDR2 FQGNSA. The CDR3 DNA sequence: TGTGCCAGCAGCTTATTAACAGCGGGATCCTACAATGAGCAGTTCTTC. It codes for CASSLLTAGSYNEQFF. The whole variable domain, filled in from reference TRBV7-2 and TRBJ2-1, reads GAGVSQSPSNKVTEKGKDVELRCDPISGHTALYWYRQSLGQGLEFLIYFQGNSAPDKSGLPSDRFSAERTGGSVSTLTIQRTQQEDSAVYLCASSLLTAGSYNEQFFGPGTRLTVL.

The chain combines TRBV6-5 with TRBJ2-1, with D perhaps TRBD1 (5 bases). This CDR3 contains 13 residues. Germline V CDR1 and CDR2: MNHEY, SVGAGI. V was cut by 2 bases and J by 9 bases, with 11 bases left in between. The CDR3 loop reads CASSYPGISEQFF. CDR3 coding DNA: TGTGCCAGCAGTTACCCAGGGATCAGTGAGCAGTTCTTC.

This clonotype occurred a few times. The chain has TRBV23-1 and TRBJ1-1; 8 positions match TRBD1. TRBV23-1 is marked as an open reading frame, function uncertain. The CDR3 covers 19 residues. V shed 3 bases, J shed 1 base, and the junction held 16 bases outside the gene matches. Here the CDR3 DNA reads TGCGCCAGCAGTCATGGGGCCACCGACCCGGACAGGGCGAACACTGAAGCTTTCTTT. Its protein is CASSHGATDPDRANTEAFF.

This clonotype occurred a few times. The rearrangement links TRBV27 to TRBJ2-5; 16 nucleotides agree with TRBD2. The CDR3 is 17 amino acids. The J segment lost 5 bases and the V segment lost 5 bases, leaving 8 bases of the junction unmatched. Germline CDR1 reads MNHEY; CDR2 reads SMNVEV (reference sequence). CDR3 sequence (DNA): TGTGCCAGCAGTCTCCACACGGGACTAGCGGGAGGGGAGACCCAGTACTTC. Protein: CASSLHTGLAGGETQYF.

This clonotype occurred once. The chain uses TRBV30 and TRBJ1-1; maybe TRBD1 (6 bases). V gave up 3 bases and J gave up 8 bases, with 10 bases separating them. CDR3 length equals 11 residues. Germline assignment: CDR1 GTSNPN and CDR2 SVGIG (reference sequence). This CDR3 is CAWRGRGEAFF. Written as DNA, the CDR3 is TGTGCCTGGAGGGGCAGGGGCGAAGCTTTCTTT.

J is TRBJ1-2 and V is TRBV29-1; perhaps TRBD1 as D (5 bases). With 7 bases removed from V and 0 bases from J, the gap between germline ends came to 9 bases. CDR3 length: 12 residues. Per germline, CDR1 SQVTM and CDR2 ANQGSEA. The CDR3 coding sequence is TGCAGCGGCAAGACAGCTAACTATGGCTACACCTTC. This gives the protein CSGKTANYGYTF.

This chain joins TRBV15 and TRBJ2-4, with TRBD2 as a possible D gene (7 bases). Trimming removed 6 bases at V and 0 bases at J, with 15 bases between. This CDR3 contains 16 residues. Germline V gives CDR1 LNHNV, CDR2 YYDKDF (reference sequence). The CDR3 reads CATREAGALAKNIQYF. In DNA, the CDR3 is TGTGCCACCAGGGAGGCGGGGGCACTAGCCAAAAACATTCAGTACTTC.

This rearrangement joins TRBV10-3 to TRBJ1-2; a possible D gene is TRBD1 (5 bases). This CDR3 spans 12 amino acids. From germline, CDR1 is ENHRY and CDR2 SYGVKD. V was pared by 2 bases and J by 5 bases, with 6 bases between. The CDR3 reads CAISEDRYGYTF. As DNA, the CDR3 is TGTGCCATCAGTGAGGACAGATATGGCTACACCTTC.

The chain carries TRBV5-1 and TRBJ2-3; 7 nucleotides line up with TRBD2. CDR1 SGHRS and CDR2 YFSETQ come from the germline V gene. V dropped 0 bases and J dropped 4; count of bases not matched to a gene: 8. CDR3 length: 16 amino acids. CDR3 sequence: CASSLAPSGGADTQYF. In DNA form, the CDR3 reads TGCGCCAGCAGCTTGGCTCCTAGCGGAGGGGCAGATACGCAGTATTTT.

The CDR3 DNA follows: TGCAGTGCTAGAGAGCGCCGGGACAAGTTTAATTCACCCCTCCACTTT. This sequence encodes CSARERRDKFNSPLHF. The rearrangement uses TRBV20-1 and TRBJ1-6, with D tentatively TRBD1 (6 bases). Germline-derived CDR1 and CDR2 are DFQATT and SNEGSKA (reference sequence). The CDR3 sequence is 16 residues long. Trimming removed 0 bases at V and 6 bases at J, with 15 bases between.

In its sample, this clonotype was seen a few times. V usage is TRBV7-2 and J usage is TRBJ1-5; 7 bases match TRBD1. CDR1 is SGHTA, CDR2 FQGNSA, per germline. This CDR3 has 14 residues. The V gene end was trimmed by 4 bases and the J gene end by 5 bases; junction bases not matched to a gene: 5. The CDR3 DNA reads as TGTGCCAGCAGCTCGCCAGGGGGGTATCAGCCCCAGCATTTT. Protein product: CASSSPGGYQPQHF.

J is TRBJ1-4 and V is TRBV28, with a possible D match to TRBD1 (6 bases). V gave up 1 base and J gave up 7 bases, with 13 bases separating them. The CDR3 contains 15 residues. Germline CDR1 and CDR2: MDHEN and SYDVKM. CDR3 region: CASSLLPGAGEKLFF. CDR3 DNA sequence: TGTGCCAGCAGTTTATTGCCAGGGGCGGGTGAAAAACTGTTTTTT.

J is TRBJ1-1 and V is TRBV27; D is ambiguous. The CDR3 totals 12 residues. Germline CDR1 and CDR2: MNHEY and SMNVEV (reference sequence). The V gene lost 7 bases and the J gene lost 1 base, with 7 bases spanning the gap. The CDR3 here is CASTTTNTEAFF. The CDR3 DNA sequence: TGTGCCAGCACAACCACGAACACTGAAGCTTTCTTT.

The chain employs TRBV28 and TRBJ2-1; 8 bases fit TRBD2. From germline, CDR1 is MDHEN and CDR2 SYDVKM. The CDR3 totals 16 residues. V trimming: 1 base; J trimming: 3 bases; junction bases outside the gene matches: 5. The chain's CDR3 is CASSLFAAGGYNEQFF. In DNA form, the CDR3 reads TGTGCCAGCAGTTTATTCGCCGCGGGAGGCTACAATGAGCAGTTCTTC.

The chain couples TRBV20-1 to TRBJ1-2; maybe TRBD1 (5 bases). The CDR3 covers 13 residues. The V gene's germline CDR1 is DFQATT and CDR2 SNEGSKA (reference sequence). The V end was cut by 6 bases, the J end by 2 bases, with 13 bases between. This CDR3 is CSAVPRDNYGYTF. The CDR3 bases are TGCAGTGCCGTGCCCAGGGACAACTATGGCTACACCTTC.

This chain connects TRBV6-5 to TRBJ2-7; D not resolved. Trimming left V 4 bases short and J 3 bases short, with 7 bases between. Germline V gene data show CDR1 as MNHEY and CDR2 as SVGAGI. The CDR3 runs to 12 residues. CDR3 amino acids: CASSSMFYEQYF. The CDR3 DNA sequence: TGTGCCAGCAGTTCGATGTTCTACGAGCAGTACTTC.

This sequence joins TRBV6-1 and TRBJ1-5; D uncertain. Trimming pared 8 bases from V and 0 bases from J, leaving 8 bases between. This CDR3 is 13 amino acids long. CDR1 is MNHNS and CDR2 is SASEGT in the germline V gene. In DNA, the CDR3 is TGTGCCAGCCTGGGCCATAGCAATCAGCCCCAGCATTTT. Amino acids: CASLGHSNQPQHF.

This clonotype was seen more than once but under ten times. V gene TRBV20-1 combines with J gene TRBJ1-1; TRBD1 agrees at 8 bases. CDR3 length: 13 amino acids. V shed 6 bases and J 0 bases; nucleotides not matched to a gene: 3. Germline V gene lookup returns CDR1 DFQATT and CDR2 SNEGSKA (reference sequence). CDR3 sequence reads: CSAGDRMNTEAFF. CDR3 in DNA: TGCAGTGCCGGGGACAGGATGAACACTGAAGCTTTCTTT.

This chain joins TRBV5-1 and TRBJ2-3, with D unresolved. Germline-derived CDR1 and CDR2 are SGHRS and YFSETQ. V dropped 4 bases and J dropped 2 bases, with 8 bases sitting between them. The CDR3 loop spans 13 amino acids. The CDR3 region has the DNA TGCGCCAGCAGCCTTCTCCTCACAGATACGCAGTATTTT. Its protein product is CASSLLLTDTQYF.

The DNA of the CDR3 is TGTGCCATCAGTGAGTCGACTCCCAGCGGAGAAGAGACCCAGTACTTC. It translates to CAISESTPSGEETQYF. V usage is TRBV10-3 and J usage is TRBJ2-5; possible D gene TRBD2, 5 bases. Deletions cut 0 bases from V and 3 bases from J, with 14 bases between. The CDR3 is 16 residues long. In germline, CDR1 is ENHRY, CDR2 SYGVKD.

This clonotype has only one observation. The rearrangement uses TRBV7-2 and TRBJ2-1; 10 positions agree with TRBD2. CDR3 size: 17 residues. Germline CDR1 and CDR2: SGHTA and FQGNSA. The V gene end was trimmed by 5 bases and the J gene end by 3 bases; junction bases not matched to a gene: 10. The CDR3 region has the DNA TGTGCCAGCAGCCAACCACGGACTAGCGGAGTCTACAATGAGCAGTTCTTC. This gives the protein CASSQPRTSGVYNEQFF.